This T cell receptor (beta chain) was recovered during a study of cytomegalovirus exposure and HLA in healthy donors. Whole-study results and caveats: Many donors carried some public TCRs, although rarity characterized most TCR sequences.

Both 60 Vbeta primers and 13 Jbeta primers went into the PCR. The table came from immunoSEQ multiplex PCR; TCRdb's copy has only in-frame clones and leaves some out. The sample has hundreds of thousands of clones, 82% seen once; the top ten hold about 6.4%. As for this clone: The antigen is unknown.

CDR3 length equals 16 residues. V lost 3 bases and J lost 5; bases outside the gene matches: 10. In germline, CDR1 is SGDLS, CDR2 YYNGEE. V usage is TRBV9 and J usage is TRBJ1-4, with 7 bases lining up with TRBD1. The receptor was isolated from a man aged 35-49 years in good health and CMV-seropositive. Input material: PBMCs. The CDR3 DNA sequence: TGTGCCAGCAGCGAAGCTGGGACAGTTCGAAATGAAAAACTGTTTTTT. This translates into CASSEAGTVRNEKLFF. The entire variable domain, with the rest obtained from reference TRBV9 and TRBJ1-4, is as follows: DSGVTQTPKHLITATGQRVTLRCSPRSGDLSVYWYQQSLDQGLQFLIQYYNGEERAKGNILERFSAQQFPDLHSELNLSSLELGDSALYFCASSEAGTVRNEKLFFGSGTQLSVL.